This passage covers 18 T cell receptor beta chains from one sample sequenced in a study of patients and donors after allogeneic stem cell transplantation. Using its own MiXCR run on the RT-PCR reads, TCRdb lists one record per CDR3 protein. The table has 10,000 to 13,000 distinct CDR3 sequences, approximately 22% seen once. The sequencing input was blood, either unsorted or a sorted T cell fraction (not recorded which). Receptor source: a human donor who was either an allogeneic HSCT recipient or a stem cell or donor lymphocyte infusion donor (not recorded which). It is not recorded whose cells these are; they may come from a transplant donor.

The genes are TRBV6-1 and TRBJ1-2; D is ambiguous. CDR1 is MNHNS and CDR2 is SASEGT in the germline V gene. This CDR3 has 13 amino acids. The V end lost 1 base, the J end lost 7 bases, and 10 bases lay between the germline ends. CDR3 nucleotide sequence: TGTGCCAGCAGTGAAGTATTGGCTTCTGGCTACACCTTC. This codes for CASSEVLASGYTF.

This clonotype was found a few times. This chain connects TRBV20-1 to TRBJ1-5, with a possible D match to TRBD1 (6 bases). Germline CDR1 and CDR2: DFQATT and SNEGSKA (reference sequence). CDR3 length: 15 residues. Trimming took 5 bases from V and 0 from J, leaving 14 bases between them. CDR3 residues: CSARWTANSNQPQHF. CDR3 nucleotides: TGCAGTGCTCGGTGGACAGCTAATAGCAATCAGCCCCAGCATTTT.

The sample holds many counts of this clonotype. In nucleotides, the CDR3 is TGTGCCAGCAGCTTCCCCATGCGGGGGGGCCTCGTGGATGAGCAGTTCTTC. This translates into CASSFPMRGGLVDEQFF. V gene TRBV7-9 combines with J gene TRBJ2-1; 9 bases are a match to TRBD2. There are 17 residues in the CDR3. Trimming at V came to 3 bases and at J to 8 bases, leaving 14 bases not matched to a gene. Germline values: CDR1 SEHNR, CDR2 FQNEAQ (reference sequence).

This clonotype was counted a few times. The V call is TRBV5-1, the J call TRBJ2-1; perhaps TRBD2 as D (6 bases). V lost 6 bases to trimming and J lost 1 base, with 11 bases between them. Germline CDR1 is SGHRS and CDR2 is YFSETQ. The CDR3 length is 14 residues. This CDR3 is CASTSGDSYNEQFF. As DNA, the CDR3 is TGCGCCAGCACTTCGGGAGATTCCTACAATGAGCAGTTCTTC.

Only a few counts were recorded for this clonotype. The rearrangement uses TRBV27 and TRBJ1-1; 9 nucleotides line up with TRBD1. CDR3 length: 17 residues. The V and J ends lost 0 bases and 7 bases, in that order; junction bases with no gene match: 12. CDR1 MNHEY and CDR2 SMNVEV come from the germline V gene (reference sequence). The CDR3 nucleotides are TGTGCCAGCAGTTTATCTGGGACAGGGTTGATTTCGTATGAAGCTTTCTTT. This sequence encodes CASSLSGTGLISYEAFF.

The J gene is TRBJ1-1, the V gene TRBV19, with D tentatively TRBD1 (6 bases). There are 14 residues in the CDR3. CDR1 and CDR2 from the germline V gene are LNHDA and SQIVND (reference sequence). The germline V and J ends were trimmed by 3 bases and 4 bases, with 12 bases remaining between them. The CDR3 sequence: CASSIVGGITEAFF. The CDR3 DNA reads as TGTGCCAGTAGTATTGTGGGGGGCATCACTGAAGCTTTCTTT.

The V call is TRBV7-9, the J call TRBJ1-4; D gene ambiguous. CDR1 is SEHNR and CDR2 is FQNEAQ in the germline V gene (reference sequence). The CDR3 runs to 13 residues. The ends were cut back, 4 bases at V and 8 bases at J, with 11 bases in the middle. In DNA, the CDR3 is TGTGCCAGCAGCTCCCCAAGGGAAGAAAAACTGTTTTTT. Residues: CASSSPREEKLFF.

The V call is TRBV6-5, the J call TRBJ2-7; D is unresolved. Trimming pared 6 bases from V and 4 bases from J, leaving 22 bases between. Germline V lookup: CDR1 MNHEY, CDR2 SVGAGI. The CDR3 consists of 16 residues. The chain's CDR3 is CASSPQVAAGRYEQYF. The CDR3 region has the DNA TGTGCCAGCAGCCCTCAGGTGGCGGCAGGACGGTACGAGCAGTACTTC.

This clonotype was seen more than once but under ten times. The chain joins TRBV6-1 to TRBJ1-1, with unresolved D. The germline gives CDR1 MNHNS, CDR2 SASEGT. The V and J ends lost 8 bases and 2 bases respectively, with 18 bases between them. This CDR3 has 15 amino acids. The DNA for the CDR3 is TGTGCCAGCCTCCGTGATGGGCAAGGTAACACTGAAGCTTTCTTT. Protein: CASLRDGQGNTEAFF.

The rearrangement joins TRBV6-5 to TRBJ2-3; 10 positions match TRBD2. V gave up 6 bases and J gave up 4 bases; unmatched junction bases: 7. The CDR3 is 15 amino acids. Germline-derived CDR1 and CDR2 are MNHEY and SVGAGI. CDR3 nucleotide sequence: TGTGCCAGCAGGCAAGCGGGGGGGCGCGCAGATACGCAGTATTTT. Translated, it gives CASRQAGGRADTQYF.

The chain links TRBV7-9 to TRBJ1-5; D is unclear. Looked up from germline, CDR1 is SEHNR and CDR2 is FQNEAQ (reference sequence). V lost 5 bases and J 3 bases, leaving 8 bases between the germline ends. The CDR3 has 13 amino acids. The CDR3 DNA reads as TGTGCCAGCAGCCCAAGCACCAATCAGCCCCAGCATTTT. Protein product: CASSPSTNQPQHF.

The V gene is TRBV2, the J gene TRBJ2-7, with 10 bases that match TRBD1. V lost 7 bases to trimming and J lost 6 bases; unmatched junction nucleotides: 6. In germline, CDR1 is SNHLY, CDR2 FYNNEI. The CDR3 has 13 residues. The CDR3 DNA follows: TGTGCCAGCACCCCCGGGACAGGGGCCGAGCAGTACTTC. Its translation: CASTPGTGAEQYF.

This clonotype occurred a few times. Because it lacks the conserved phenylalanine or tryptophan at the end, this CDR3 is likely a read error. The DNA is omitted, as the CDR3 cannot be located on it reliably, and the CDR3 follows TCRdb's listing. This chain links TRBV6-5 with TRBJ2-2. Inclusive of both ends, the CDR3 amounts to 14 amino acids. CDR1 MNHEY and CDR2 SVGAGI come from the germline V gene. The CDR3 protein is CASSYGANTGELFA.

The CDR3 here is CSAGDGRTNNEKLFF. Here the CDR3 DNA reads TGCAGTGCCGGGGACGGACGAACAAATAATGAAAAACTGTTTTTT. This sequence joins TRBV20-1 and TRBJ1-4, with D perhaps TRBD1 (5 bases). CDR1 and CDR2 (germline): DFQATT, SNEGSKA (reference sequence). The CDR3 is 15 residues long. V was trimmed by 6 bases and J by 4 bases, leaving 18 bases between them.

The sample holds many counts of this clonotype. The V and J genes are TRBV4-3 and TRBJ1-1, with D unresolved. CDR3 size: 15 residues. CDR1 LGHNA and CDR2 YSLEER come from the germline V gene. The V end lost 1 base, the J end lost 0 bases, and 9 bases lay between the germline ends. CDR3 region: CASSQGISLNTEAFF. Here the CDR3 DNA reads TGCGCCAGCAGCCAAGGGATTTCCTTGAACACTGAAGCTTTCTTT.

The genes are TRBV10-3 and TRBJ1-2; D remains unclear. With 3 bases removed from V and 2 bases from J, the gap between germline ends came to 10 bases. Germline V gene lookup returns CDR1 ENHRY and CDR2 SYGVKD. CDR3 length: 14 residues. CDR3 DNA sequence: TGTGCCATCAGTGACGGTCAGACCAACTATGGCTACACCTTC. It yields the protein CAISDGQTNYGYTF.

The chain uses TRBV5-1 and TRBJ2-7, with 7 nucleotides matching TRBD1. V shed 0 bases and J 3 bases; nucleotides not matched to a gene: 9. The CDR3 has 16 amino acids. CDR1 and CDR2 from the germline V gene are SGHRS and YFSETQ. For the CDR3, the DNA is TGCGCCAGCAGCTTGGCCGAAGGGACAGCCCTCTACGAGCAGTACTTC. This codes for CASSLAEGTALYEQYF.

In its sample, this clonotype was seen many times. V usage is TRBV7-9 and J usage is TRBJ1-2; a possible D gene is TRBD1 (5 bases). V was cut by 4 bases and J by 2 bases, with 14 bases left in between. Germline V gene lookup returns CDR1 SEHNR and CDR2 FQNEAQ (reference sequence). The CDR3 is made up of 15 amino acids. This CDR3 reads CASSYQTGANYGYTF. CDR3 in DNA: TGTGCCAGCAGCTACCAAACAGGCGCGAACTATGGCTACACCTTC.